The next 32 T cell receptor beta chains were all read from a single sample in a study of shared clonotypes between healthy human individuals. Some clones are missing from TCRdb's copy, which holds only in-frame ones; the method was immunoSEQ multiplex PCR. The sample includes roughly 330,000 clones, less than 85% of them seen just once. Sequenced material: memory CD4+ T cells sorted from blood. This sample's subset: CD45RA-negative fraction. Every receptor here comes from a young man in good health.

This chain joins TRBV5-1 and TRBJ1-4; no definite D call. The CDR3 totals 15 residues. CDR1 SGHRS and CDR2 YFSETQ come from the germline V gene. The germline V and J ends were trimmed by 1 base and 3 bases, with 10 bases remaining between them. The chain's CDR3 is CASSLLSVANEKLFF. In DNA, the CDR3 is TGCGCCAGCAGCTTGTTATCGGTAGCTAATGAAAAACTGTTTTTT.

This clone showed up just once. The V gene is TRBV12-2, the J gene TRBJ2-3. TRBV12-2 is marked as a pseudogene. The CDR3 sequence is 13 residues long. The CDR3 region has the DNA TGTGCAAGTCGCCAGCAAAGCACAGATACGCAGTATTTT. Its translation is CASRQQSTDTQYF.

The chain joins TRBV10-1 to TRBJ2-3; maybe TRBD2 (5 bases). This CDR3 is 14 amino acids long. V was clipped by 4 bases and J by 7 bases, with 15 bases between them. Germline V gives CDR1 WNHNN, CDR2 SYGVQD (reference sequence). CDR3 nucleotides: TGCGCCAGCAGTGGGGCTAGCAGGAGTCATACGCAGTATTTT. Residues: CASSGASRSHTQYF.

V usage is TRBV7-2 and J usage is TRBJ2-1; perhaps TRBD1 as D (6 bases). The CDR3 runs 14 residues. Germline CDR1 is SGHTA and CDR2 is FQGNSA. V lost 8 bases to trimming and J lost 1 base, with 12 bases between them. CDR3 region: CASRTGRSYNEQFF. The CDR3 DNA reads TGTGCCAGCCGAACAGGGAGATCCTACAATGAGCAGTTCTTC.

The chain carries TRBV6-6 and TRBJ1-1, with 7 bases aligning to TRBD1. V lost 6 bases to trimming and J lost 4 bases; unmatched junction nucleotides: 5. This CDR3 spans 13 amino acids. Germline V gene lookup returns CDR1 MNHNY and CDR2 SVGAGI (reference sequence). For the CDR3, the DNA is TGTGCCAGCAGGCCGACAGGGATCACTGAAGCTTTCTTT. Its protein product is CASRPTGITEAFF.

The chain links TRBV2 to TRBJ2-4; TRBD1 might be the D (6 bases). The germline V gene encodes CDR1 SNHLY and CDR2 FYNNEI. The CDR3 extends over 12 amino acids. V gave up 5 bases and J gave up 6 bases, with 8 bases separating them. CDR3 residues: CASSQGRNIQYF. The CDR3 nucleotides are TGTGCCAGCAGTCAGGGGAGAAACATTCAGTACTTC. The complete variable domain, with remaining parts taken from reference TRBV2 and TRBJ2-4, reads EPEVTQTPSHQVTQMGQEVILRCVPISNHLYFYWYRQILGQKVEFLVSFYNNEISEKSEIFDDQFSVERPDGSNFTLKIRSTKLEDSAMYFCASSQGRNIQYFGAGTRLSVL.

This clone was counted once. The same CDR3 also results from other DNA sequences found in this sample. The V gene is TRBV5-4, the J gene TRBJ1-2; 8 nucleotides line up with TRBD1. This CDR3 has 14 residues. V lost 4 bases to trimming and J lost 5 bases; unmatched junction nucleotides: 7. The germline gives CDR1 SGHNT, CDR2 YYREEE (reference sequence). The CDR3 is CASSPDRGGYGYTF. The DNA of the CDR3 is TGTGCCAGCAGCCCCGACAGGGGCGGGTATGGCTACACCTTC.

Ten or more counts support this clone. The chain recombines TRBV27 with TRBJ2-1; TRBD2 agrees at 10 bases. CDR3 size: 21 residues. V shed 4 bases and J 3 bases; nucleotides not matched to a gene: 21. The V gene's germline CDR1 is MNHEY and CDR2 SMNVEV (reference sequence). The CDR3 nucleotides read TGTGCCAGCAGTTACTCCTCGGGAAACCTAGCGGGAGCGACCTTCTACAATGAGCAGTTCTTC. Protein product: CASSYSSGNLAGATFYNEQFF.

As to this clone: This sequence may be a read error, since a much larger clone differs from it by one base. The sample has other DNA sequences that encode this CDR3 too. The CDR3 protein is CSVGAGANVLTF. The DNA for the CDR3 is TGCAGCGTTGGTGCTGGGGCCAACGTCCTGACTTTC. The rearrangement uses TRBV29-1 and TRBJ2-6; D ambiguous. Germline CDR1 is SQVTM and CDR2 is ANQGSEA. The CDR3 runs to 12 residues. V dropped 4 bases and J dropped 2 bases, with 3 bases sitting between them.

The chain is built from TRBV2 and TRBJ2-7; 9 nucleotides agree with TRBD1. This CDR3 has 14 residues. V lost 7 bases to trimming and J lost 1 base; unmatched junction nucleotides: 5. Germline V lookup: CDR1 SNHLY, CDR2 FYNNEI. The DNA of the CDR3 is TGTGCCAGCAAGGGGACAGGGAGTTCCTACGAGCAGTACTTC. Encoded protein: CASKGTGSSYEQYF.

The chain joins TRBV5-1 to TRBJ2-7, with D maybe TRBD1 (5 bases). Trimming cost V 8 bases and J 6 bases, with 15 bases left between them. The CDR3 sequence is 12 residues long. The germline V gene encodes CDR1 SGHRS and CDR2 YFSETQ. CDR3 amino acids: CASSDTFPEQYF. Written as DNA, the CDR3 is TGCGCCAGTTCGGACACTTTTCCCGAGCAGTACTTC.

The chain employs TRBV2 and TRBJ2-5; D is possibly TRBD1 (6 bases). The V end lost 8 bases, the J end lost 5 bases, and 15 bases lay between the germline ends. This CDR3 has 13 residues. The germline CDR1 and CDR2 sequences are SNHLY and FYNNEI. The CDR3 DNA is TGTGCCAGCCAACAGGGATTGAGGGAGACCCAGTACTTC. Amino acid sequence: CASQQGLRETQYF.

This chain links TRBV2 with TRBJ1-5, with 7 positions matching TRBD1. CDR1 is SNHLY and CDR2 is FYNNEI in the germline V gene. Trimming at V came to 6 bases and at J to 5 bases, leaving 10 bases not matched to a gene. CDR3 length: 15 amino acids. CDR3 nucleotide sequence: TGTGCCAGCAGCGATACAGGGGCGCGTTATCAGCCCCAGCATTTT. As protein: CASSDTGARYQPQHF.

This rearrangement joins TRBV5-8 to TRBJ2-5; TRBD2 might be the D (5 bases). V lost 0 bases, J lost 2 bases, and 11 bases lay in between. Germline CDR1 is SGHTS and CDR2 is YDEGEE. The CDR3 sequence is 15 residues long. CDR3 sequence (DNA): TGTGCCAGCAGCTTGGAAGGGTCGGGACAAGAGACCCAGTACTTC. Its translation is CASSLEGSGQETQYF.

This rearrangement joins TRBV5-1 to TRBJ2-5; 8 positions match TRBD2. Trimming took 2 bases from V and 5 from J; bases not matched to a gene: 32. The CDR3 spans 23 residues. Looked up from germline, CDR1 is SGHRS and CDR2 is YFSETQ. The CDR3 bases are TGCGCCAGCAGCTTTGGGGGAATCGGCGGACAGCGACCTCCTGATGGACTAGCTGAGACCCAGTACTTC. It is translated as CASSFGGIGGQRPPDGLAETQYF. Using reference TRBV5-1 and TRBJ2-5 for the parts outside the CDR3, the full variable domain is KAGVTQTPRYLIKTRGQQVTLSCSPISGHRSVSWYQQTPGQGLQFLFEYFSETQRNKGNFPGRFSGRQFSNSRSEMNVSTLELGDSALYLCASSFGGIGGQRPPDGLAETQYFGPGTRLLVL.

The chain combines TRBV13 with TRBJ1-3, with D maybe TRBD1 (5 bases). This CDR3 is built from 15 residues. Looked up from germline, CDR1 is PRHDT and CDR2 is FYEKMQ (reference sequence). Trimming cost V 5 bases and J 4 bases, with 15 bases left between them. DNA of the CDR3: TGTGCCAGCAGCGCCGACGGGGGGAGAGGAAACACCATATATTTT. Protein sequence: CASSADGGRGNTIYF.

The chain couples TRBV4-2 to TRBJ1-2; 10 nucleotides align to TRBD1. Looked up from germline, CDR1 is LGHNA and CDR2 is YNFKEQ. With 3 bases clipped from V and 6 bases from J, the junction kept 13 bases outside the gene matches. The length of the CDR3 is 17 residues. The CDR3 region has the DNA TGTGCCAGCAGCCAGGTTAGCTGGGACAGGGGTTTGGATGGCTACACCTTC. Translated, it gives CASSQVSWDRGLDGYTF.

The chain uses TRBV18 and TRBJ1-5; a possible D gene is TRBD1 (6 bases). The CDR3 extends over 17 amino acids. The germline V gene encodes CDR1 KGHSH and CDR2 LQKENI. Trimming took 3 bases from V and 0 from J, leaving 15 bases between them. Written as DNA, the CDR3 is TGTGCCAGCTCACCCTGGGGGGCAGATTATAGCAATCAGCCCCAGCATTTT. Encoded protein: CASSPWGADYSNQPQHF.

The V call is TRBV7-3, the J call TRBJ2-2; D call uncertain. Germline V gene lookup returns CDR1 SGHTA and CDR2 FQGTGA. This CDR3 comprises 13 residues. The germline V and J ends were trimmed by 7 bases and 0 bases, with 6 bases remaining between them. In nucleotides, the CDR3 is TGTGCCAGCACCGGAGCGAACACCGGGGAGCTGTTTTTT. Translating gives CASTGANTGELFF.

The V call is TRBV7-9, the J call TRBJ2-1, with TRBD1 as a possible D gene (5 bases). Trimming shortened V by 5 bases and J by 7 bases, and 9 bases separated the two germline ends. Germline V gives CDR1 SEHNR, CDR2 FQNEAQ (reference sequence). This CDR3 region has 12 residues. The CDR3 region is CASSPDSNEQFF. Written as DNA, the CDR3 is TGTGCCAGCAGCCCCGACAGTAATGAGCAGTTCTTC.

The chain combines TRBV5-4 with TRBJ2-1; 8 positions agree with TRBD2. V shed 1 base, J shed 6 bases, and the junction held 6 bases outside the gene matches. Germline loops: CDR1 SGHNT, CDR2 YYREEE (reference sequence). The CDR3 sequence is 15 residues long. The CDR3 sequence is CASSLPSGRGNEQFF. CDR3 DNA sequence: TGTGCCAGCAGCTTGCCCAGCGGGAGAGGCAATGAGCAGTTCTTC. The variable domain in full, completed from reference TRBV5-4 and TRBJ2-1, reads ETGVTQSPTHLIKTRGQQVTLRCSSQSGHNTVSWYQQALGQGPQFIFQYYREEENGRGNFPPRFSGLQFPNYSSELNVNALELDDSALYLCASSLPSGRGNEQFFGPGTRLTVL.

V is TRBV11-1 and J is TRBJ2-2, with 7 bases lining up with TRBD1. V gave up 5 bases and J gave up 6 bases; unmatched junction bases: 6. CDR3 size: 14 residues. In germline, CDR1 is SGHAT, CDR2 FQDESV (reference sequence). CDR3 nucleotides: TGTGCCAGCAGCCCCTCGACAGGGTCCGGGGAGCTGTTTTTT. This gives the protein CASSPSTGSGELFF.

The V and J genes are TRBV19 and TRBJ2-1, with 9 bases that match TRBD2. This CDR3 is built from 14 residues. Germline V lookup: CDR1 LNHDA, CDR2 SQIVND (reference sequence). Losses at the gene ends were 3 bases for V and 9 bases for J; bases not matched to a gene: 6. CDR3 loop: CASSMREGLSEQFF. CDR3 nucleotide sequence: TGTGCCAGTAGTATGCGGGAGGGCTTGAGTGAGCAGTTCTTC. The variable domain in full, completed from reference TRBV19 and TRBJ2-1, reads DGGITQSPKYLFRKEGQNVTLSCEQNLNHDAMYWYRQDPGQGLRLIYYSQIVNDFQKGDIAEGYSVSREKKESFPLTVTSAQKNPTAFYLCASSMREGLSEQFFGPGTRLTVL.

This chain's CDR3 is CASRGYTDTQYF. The CDR3 DNA is TGTGCCAGTAGGGGGTACACAGATACGCAGTATTTT. V is TRBV25-1 and J is TRBJ2-3; possible D gene TRBD1, 6 bases. CDR3 length: 12 amino acids. V lost 9 bases, J lost 2 bases, and 9 bases lay in between. CDR1 is MGHDK, CDR2 SYGVNS, per germline. The full variable domain, completed using reference TRBV25-1 and TRBJ2-3, is EADIYQTPRYLVIGTGKKITLECSQTMGHDKMYWYQQDPGMELHLIHYSYGVNSTEKGDLSSESTVSRIRTEHFPLTLESARPSHTSQYLCASRGYTDTQYFGPGTRLTVL.

The chain is built from TRBV28 and TRBJ2-7, with 15 nucleotides matching TRBD2. With 5 bases clipped from V and 4 bases from J, the junction kept 6 bases outside the gene matches. This CDR3 has 16 amino acids. Germline lookup yields CDR1 MDHEN and CDR2 SYDVKM. DNA of the CDR3: TGTGCCAGCAGTAACCCTGGGACTAGCGGGAGGTACGAGCAGTACTTC. It translates to CASSNPGTSGRYEQYF.

The sample holds many counts of this clone. The chain joins TRBV2 to TRBJ2-4; D is perhaps TRBD2 (6 bases). In germline, CDR1 is SNHLY, CDR2 FYNNEI. V shed 4 bases and J shed 0 bases, with 10 bases lying between them. The CDR3 is made up of 15 amino acids. This CDR3 is CASSGGELAKNIQYF. In DNA, the CDR3 is TGTGCCAGCAGTGGGGGGGAGCTAGCCAAAAACATTCAGTACTTC.

The chain combines TRBV10-3 with TRBJ2-1, with TRBD1 matching 9 bases. CDR1 ENHRY and CDR2 SYGVKD come from the germline V gene. After removal of 2 bases from V and 4 bases from J, the junction contained 9 bases not matched to a gene. The length of the CDR3 is 17 residues. The CDR3 DNA reads TGTGCCATCAGTGAGCCTAATGGACAGGGGCTTTACAATGAGCAGTTCTTC. Protein sequence: CAISEPNGQGLYNEQFF.

The genes are TRBV18 and TRBJ2-2, with TRBD2 matching 14 bases. J was trimmed by 2 bases and V by 3 bases; bases with no gene match: 8. Germline V lookup: CDR1 KGHSH, CDR2 LQKENI. This CDR3 has 19 residues. Here the CDR3 reads CASSPKGLAGVGNTGELFF. CDR3 bases: TGTGCCAGCTCACCTAAGGGACTAGCGGGAGTCGGTAACACCGGGGAGCTGTTTTTT.

This chain links TRBV2 with TRBJ2-2; 9 bases are shared with TRBD1. After removal of 8 bases from V and 5 bases from J, the junction contained 3 bases not matched to a gene. Germline values: CDR1 SNHLY, CDR2 FYNNEI. The CDR3 spans 13 residues. CDR3 bases: TGTGCCAGCCGGGACAGGGCTACCGGGGAGCTGTTTTTT. It yields the protein CASRDRATGELFF.

V gene TRBV11-2 combines with J gene TRBJ2-7; D unresolved. This CDR3 is 14 amino acids long. The germline V gene has CDR1 SGHAT and CDR2 FQNNGV. V was clipped by 1 base and J by 3 bases, with 10 bases between them. The CDR3 reads CASSLAGVDYEQYF. The DNA for the CDR3 is TGTGCCAGCAGCTTAGCTGGCGTAGACTACGAGCAGTACTTC.

The chain recombines TRBV5-1 with TRBJ2-5, with 8 bases identical to TRBD2. Germline V CDR1 and CDR2: SGHRS, YFSETQ. This CDR3 is built from 15 residues. With 2 bases clipped from V and 3 bases from J, the junction kept 6 bases outside the gene matches. CDR3 sequence (DNA): TGCGCCAGCAGCTTTACCGGGACTAGTAAAGAGACCCAGTACTTC. Protein: CASSFTGTSKETQYF.

This chain links TRBV9 with TRBJ2-2, with unresolved D. The V end lost 5 bases, the J end lost 0 bases, and 8 bases lay between the germline ends. The CDR3 loop spans 14 amino acids. Germline CDR1 is SGDLS and CDR2 is YYNGEE. The CDR3 DNA is TGTGCCAGCAGATCTACGGCGAACACCGGGGAGCTGTTTTTT. Protein sequence: CASRSTANTGELFF.